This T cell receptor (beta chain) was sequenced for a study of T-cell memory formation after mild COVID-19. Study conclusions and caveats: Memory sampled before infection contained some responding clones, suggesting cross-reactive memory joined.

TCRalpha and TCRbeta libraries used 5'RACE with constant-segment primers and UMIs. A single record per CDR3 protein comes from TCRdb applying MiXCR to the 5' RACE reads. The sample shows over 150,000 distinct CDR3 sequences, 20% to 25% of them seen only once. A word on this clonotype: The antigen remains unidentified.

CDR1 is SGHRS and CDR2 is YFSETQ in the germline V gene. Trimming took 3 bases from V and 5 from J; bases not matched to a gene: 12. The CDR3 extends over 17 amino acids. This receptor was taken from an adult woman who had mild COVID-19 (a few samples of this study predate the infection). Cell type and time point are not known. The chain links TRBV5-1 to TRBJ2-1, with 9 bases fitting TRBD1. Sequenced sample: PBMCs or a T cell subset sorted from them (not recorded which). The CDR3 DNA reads TGCGCCAGCAGCTCACCAAACAGGGGGCAAAAGAACAATGAGCAGTTCTTC. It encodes CASSSPNRGQKNNEQFF.